One sample yielded the 18 T cell receptor beta chains listed below, sequenced in a study of PD-1 blockade in classical Hodgkin lymphoma. Time point specified: cycle 4 day 1 (C4D1), after 5 to 7 weeks of nivolumab. The patients all showed relapse after autologous stem cell transplantation, while their brentuximab vedotin exposure varied. TCRdb keeps only in-frame clones here, not all; method: immunoSEQ multiplex PCR. The sample includes roughly 60,000 clones, approximately 92% of them seen just once. Material: peripheral blood mononuclear cells (PBMCs), obtained before the fourth cycle of nivolumab. All receptors come from a human donor with classical Hodgkin lymphoma.

This chain joins TRBV6-1 and TRBJ1-6; D is uncertain. Deletions cut 4 bases from V and 8 bases from J, with 6 bases between. Germline V gene lookup returns CDR1 MNHNS and CDR2 SASEGT. The CDR3 contains 12 residues. This chain's CDR3 is CASSGTHSPLHF. In DNA form, the CDR3 reads TGTGCCAGCAGTGGAACTCATTCACCCCTCCACTTT.

This sequence joins TRBV21-1 and TRBJ2-3. TRBV21-1 has pseudogene status. CDR3 length: 18 residues. CDR3 nucleotides: TGTGCCAGCAGCAAAAGTCCGCATGAAACCAATAGCACAGATACGCAGTATTTT. Its protein is CASSKSPHETNSTDTQYF.

The CDR3 sequence is CASSPAAQETQYF. The CDR3 coding sequence is TGTGCCAGCAGCCCCGCCGCCCAAGAGACCCAGTACTTC. V is TRBV21-1 and J is TRBJ2-5. TRBV21-1 is described as a pseudogene. The CDR3 runs 13 residues.

The chain is built from TRBV5-4 and TRBJ2-7; 8 nucleotides agree with TRBD2. Per the germline V gene, CDR1 is SGHNT and CDR2 is YYREEE (reference sequence). V lost 0 bases and J lost 2; bases outside the gene matches: 10. This CDR3 spans 17 amino acids. CDR3 sequence (DNA): TGTGCCAGCAGCTTGGCCTATTTGGCTAGCGGGCCCTACGAGCAGTACTTC. Protein: CASSLAYLASGPYEQYF.

The V call is TRBV27, the J call TRBJ2-7; no clear D gene. Trimming took 4 bases from V and 2 from J, leaving 9 bases between them. Germline assignment: CDR1 MNHEY and CDR2 SMNVEV (reference sequence). The length of the CDR3 is 13 residues. The CDR3 DNA is TGTGCCAGCAGTTACGGTCAGACCTACGAGCAGTACTTC. Protein sequence: CASSYGQTYEQYF.

This clone appeared a single time. The rearrangement joins TRBV11-2 to TRBJ2-7, with D hard to call. V gave up 0 bases and J gave up 0 bases, with 12 bases separating them. The CDR3 runs 16 residues. Germline CDR1 reads SGHAT; CDR2 reads FQNNGV. Here the CDR3 reads CASSLDGRVSSYEQYF. The CDR3 DNA reads as TGTGCCAGCAGCTTAGATGGAAGGGTTAGCTCCTACGAGCAGTACTTC.

The gene calls are TRBV6-1 and TRBJ1-1; possible D gene TRBD1, 5 bases. The V and J ends lost 6 bases and 7 bases respectively, with 15 bases between them. This CDR3 region has 13 residues. Germline V CDR1 and CDR2: MNHNS, SASEGT. The CDR3 region is CASSAGTQREAFF. The CDR3 DNA follows: TGTGCCAGCAGCGCAGGGACGCAACGTGAAGCTTTCTTT.

The chain couples TRBV19 to TRBJ2-2; TRBD2 matches at 10 bases. The trim removed 5 bases at V and 1 base at J, leaving 10 bases unmatched. This CDR3 is 18 amino acids long. Germline V CDR1 and CDR2: LNHDA, SQIVND (reference sequence). This CDR3 reads CASSVTSGQRWNTGELFF. The CDR3 region has the DNA TGTGCCAGTAGTGTGACTAGCGGGCAGCGGTGGAACACCGGGGAGCTGTTTTTT.

V gene TRBV4-1 combines with J gene TRBJ1-2; the D gene is possibly TRBD1 (5 bases). Per the germline V gene, CDR1 is MGHRA and CDR2 is YSYEKL. Trimming stripped 0 bases from V and 3 bases from J, with 14 bases between. The CDR3 length is 16 residues. The CDR3 coding sequence is TGCGCCAGCAGCCAAGATCAGAGGGGTCCATACTATGGCTACACCTTC. Translated: CASSQDQRGPYYGYTF.

The chain uses TRBV15 and TRBJ2-3; D may be TRBD2 (6 bases). Trimming removed 0 bases at V and 0 bases at J, with 16 bases between. From germline, CDR1 is LNHNV and CDR2 YYDKDF (reference sequence). This CDR3 is built from 18 residues. CDR3 protein: CATSREWVYSGSTDTQYF. For the CDR3, the DNA is TGTGCCACCAGCAGAGAATGGGTATATAGCGGAAGCACAGATACGCAGTATTTT.

This clone was observed once. The chain joins TRBV5-6 to TRBJ1-5, with D perhaps matching TRBD1 (5 bases). Germline CDR1 reads SGHDT; CDR2 reads YYEEEE. The CDR3 extends over 15 amino acids. V was cut by 0 bases and J by 7 bases, with 14 bases left in between. The CDR3 protein is CASSLAGRAGQPQHF. In DNA, the CDR3 is TGTGCCAGCAGCTTGGCGGGCAGGGCGGGACAGCCCCAGCATTTT.

The V gene is TRBV5-1, the J gene TRBJ1-1, with D possibly TRBD1 on 5 matching bases. Germline CDR1 reads SGHRS; CDR2 reads YFSETQ. The CDR3 is 15 residues long. Trimming pared 0 bases from V and 7 bases from J, leaving 16 bases between. The CDR3 here is CASSLEGREYVEAFF. CDR3 nucleotide sequence: TGCGCCAGCAGCTTGGAAGGCAGGGAGTACGTTGAAGCTTTCTTT. Full variable domain (rest looked up from reference TRBV5-1 and TRBJ1-1): KAGVTQTPRYLIKTRGQQVTLSCSPISGHRSVSWYQQTPGQGLQFLFEYFSETQRNKGNFPGRFSGRQFSNSRSEMNVSTLELGDSALYLCASSLEGREYVEAFFGQGTRLTVV.

V is TRBV7-9 and J is TRBJ2-1; 12 nucleotides align to TRBD2. The CDR3 is made up of 17 amino acids. V lost 5 bases, J lost 8 bases, and 13 bases stayed unmatched. From germline, CDR1 is SEHNR and CDR2 FQNEAQ (reference sequence). The CDR3 spells CASSPKGASGRGHEQFF. DNA of the CDR3: TGTGCCAGCAGCCCAAAGGGGGCTAGCGGGAGGGGACATGAGCAGTTCTTC.

J is TRBJ2-1 and V is TRBV7-6; no reliable D call. Germline V gives CDR1 SGHVS, CDR2 FNYEAQ. This CDR3 is 16 amino acids long. Between the trimmed V and J ends, which lost 4 bases and 0 bases, there was a span of 13 bases. The CDR3: CASSSPPDVSYNEQFF. The CDR3, as DNA: TGTGCCAGCAGCTCGCCCCCGGACGTCTCCTACAATGAGCAGTTCTTC.

A single count supports this clone. The V gene is TRBV20-1, the J gene TRBJ2-1; D not resolved. Germline CDR1 and CDR2: DFQATT and SNEGSKA (reference sequence). Trimming took 2 bases from V and 6 from J, leaving 5 bases between them. The CDR3 contains 11 residues. The CDR3 reads CSARPRNEQFF. In nucleotides, the CDR3 is TGCAGTGCTAGACCGCGCAATGAGCAGTTCTTC.

J is TRBJ1-4 and V is TRBV6-1, with a tentative D call TRBD1 (5 bases). This CDR3 comprises 13 residues. Between the trimmed V and J ends, which lost 10 bases and 2 bases, there was a span of 11 bases. The germline V gene encodes CDR1 MNHNS and CDR2 SASEGT. CDR3 bases: TGTGCCATCCTCAGGGACACTAATGAAAAACTGTTTTTT. Its protein product is CAILRDTNEKLFF.

This clone occurred once. V usage is TRBV15 and J usage is TRBJ2-5, with 7 nucleotides matching TRBD1. The end of the DNA fits TRBJ2-7 better, so the J call may be wrong. The CDR3 sequence is 14 residues long. Germline-derived CDR1 and CDR2 are LNHNV and YYDKDF (reference sequence). The CDR3 region has the DNA TGTGCCACCAGCAGAGGTACAGGGGAAAACGAGCAGTACTTC. As protein: CATSRGTGENEQYF.

The rearrangement joins TRBV4-2 to TRBJ2-7; 11 bases are a match to TRBD2. The CDR3 sequence is 18 residues long. V was pared by 1 base and J by 0 bases, with 8 bases of the junction left unmatched. CDR1 LGHNA and CDR2 YNFKEQ come from the germline V gene. CDR3 sequence reads: CASSQVPRLAGPSYEQYF. CDR3 DNA sequence: TGTGCCAGCAGCCAAGTCCCTCGACTAGCGGGACCCTCCTACGAGCAGTACTTC.